This entry lists 25 T cell receptor beta chains sequenced from one sample in a study of identical twins. One entry per CDR3 protein, called by TCRdb with MiXCR from the 5' RACE reads. The sample holds around 370,000 distinct CDR3 sequences, 9% seen once. Sequencing was carried out using naive T cells sorted from blood. The source of these receptors is a woman between 50 and 59 years old in good health.

This clonotype has only a few counts. The chain is built from TRBV5-5 and TRBJ2-1, with D maybe TRBD2 (6 bases). The germline V and J ends were trimmed by 0 bases and 1 base, with 11 bases remaining between them. Germline V gene lookup returns CDR1 SGHKS and CDR2 YYEKEE (reference sequence). This CDR3 has 16 amino acids. The CDR3 DNA reads as TGTGCCAGCAGCTTGGCATCTGGGAGGTCCTACAATGAGCAGTTCTTC. Translated, it gives CASSLASGRSYNEQFF. Variable domain in full (rest from reference TRBV5-5 and TRBJ2-1): DAGVTQSPTHLIKTRGQQVTLRCSPISGHKSVSWYQQVLGQGPQFIFQYYEKEERGRGNFPDRFSARQFPNYSSELNVNALLLGDSALYLCASSLASGRSYNEQFFGPGTRLTVL.

This clonotype occurred a few times. The chain is built from TRBV15 and TRBJ1-1; D unclear. This CDR3 is built from 15 residues. V was pared by 1 base and J by 0 bases, with 9 bases between. Per the germline V gene, CDR1 is LNHNV and CDR2 is YYDKDF (reference sequence). DNA for the CDR3: TGTGCCACCAGCAGAGCGCGGACTATGAACACTGAAGCTTTCTTT. Protein product: CATSRARTMNTEAFF.

This clonotype appeared a few times. Because the CDR3 is missing its conserved closing phenylalanine or tryptophan, this is likely a read error. The chain is built from TRBV12-3 or TRBV12-4 and TRBJ1-2; 8 positions agree with TRBD1. Trimming took 6 bases from V and 3 from J; bases not matched to a gene: 9. This CDR3 spans 15 amino acids. CDR3 DNA sequence: TGTGCCAGCAGCCGAGACAGGGGAACCTACTATGGCTACACCTGC. Its translation: CASSRDRGTYYGYTC.

The V call is TRBV12-3 or TRBV12-4, the J call TRBJ1-2; D remains unclear. The CDR3 covers 13 residues. V lost 5 bases and J 7 bases, leaving 14 bases between the germline ends. The CDR3 is CASSPALIGGYTF. The CDR3 DNA reads TGTGCCAGCAGTCCGGCACTAATTGGTGGCTACACCTTC.

This clonotype was found many times. This sequence joins TRBV21-1 and TRBJ1-3. TRBV21-1 is a pseudogene. The CDR3 has 13 residues. Written as DNA, the CDR3 is TGTGCCAGCAGCAAGGAGGGCGCAAACACCATATATTTT. It translates to CASSKEGANTIYF.

The rearrangement links TRBV10-3 to TRBJ2-7; 9 bases are a match to TRBD1. Germline loops: CDR1 ENHRY, CDR2 SYGVKD. The CDR3 runs to 15 residues. Losses at the gene ends were 7 bases for V and 6 bases for J; bases not matched to a gene: 13. The CDR3 DNA reads as TGTGCCATCAACGCCCCGGGACAGGGATTCCCCGAGCAGTACTTC. Its translation is CAINAPGQGFPEQYF.

There are a few counts of this clonotype. The chain uses TRBV3-1 and TRBJ2-1; 12 bases fit TRBD2. CDR1 is LGHDT and CDR2 is YNNKEL in the germline V gene (reference sequence). CDR3 size: 16 residues. After removal of 0 bases from V and 10 bases from J, the junction contained 7 bases not matched to a gene. Here the CDR3 reads CASSQELGLAGSEQFF. CDR3 DNA: TGTGCCAGCAGCCAAGAGTTGGGACTAGCGGGTAGCGAGCAGTTCTTC.

The rearrangement joins TRBV29-1 to TRBJ2-1, with TRBD2 as a possible D gene (5 bases). CDR3 length: 15 amino acids. V lost 1 base to trimming and J lost 1 base, with 11 bases between them. Germline CDR1 reads SQVTM; CDR2 reads ANQGSEA. Written as DNA, the CDR3 is TGCAGCGTTGAAGGTCGGAGGTCTTCCTACAATGAGCAGTTCTTC. It specifies CSVEGRRSSYNEQFF.

This chain joins TRBV5-1 and TRBJ2-7; 7 nucleotides agree with TRBD1. The germline V gene encodes CDR1 SGHRS and CDR2 YFSETQ. This CDR3 is built from 14 residues. Trimming removed 0 bases from V and 6 bases from J; junction bases left unmatched: 6. The chain's CDR3 is CASSLAGQDSEQYF. CDR3 coding DNA: TGCGCCAGCAGCTTGGCAGGACAGGACTCCGAGCAGTACTTC.

This clonotype was seen a few times. The chain combines TRBV4-1 with TRBJ2-1, with D unclear. Per the germline V gene, CDR1 is MGHRA and CDR2 is YSYEKL. V lost 1 base to trimming and J lost 0 bases, with 7 bases between them. This CDR3 region has 15 residues. CDR3 coding DNA: TGCGCCAGCAGCCAAGGGTCCAGCTCCTACAATGAGCAGTTCTTC. This gives the protein CASSQGSSSYNEQFF.

The gene calls are TRBV7-2 and TRBJ1-2, with D unresolved. The CDR3 extends over 16 amino acids. Germline values: CDR1 SGHTA, CDR2 FQGNSA. V was clipped by 6 bases and J by 0 bases, with 17 bases between them. The DNA of the CDR3 is TGTGCCAGCAGGACATGGGAGGGATTAGCTAACTATGGCTACACCTTC. It specifies CASRTWEGLANYGYTF.

This clonotype was seen repeatedly, ten times or more. This rearrangement joins TRBV12-3 or TRBV12-4 to TRBJ1-2; D remains ambiguous. V gave up 2 bases and J gave up 5 bases, with 9 bases separating them. This CDR3 has 13 residues. CDR3 nucleotides: TGTGCCAGCAGTTTAAGGCAGCCTTATGGCTACACCTTC. Translation gives CASSLRQPYGYTF.

The chain couples TRBV5-1 to TRBJ2-5; 9 positions agree with TRBD2. Losses at the gene ends were 5 bases for V and 5 bases for J; bases not matched to a gene: 4. The germline gives CDR1 SGHRS, CDR2 YFSETQ. The CDR3 loop spans 13 amino acids. The CDR3 spells CASRFSGSETQYF. DNA for the CDR3: TGCGCCAGCAGATTTAGCGGGAGTGAGACCCAGTACTTC.

This chain joins TRBV7-2 and TRBJ1-2, with TRBD1 as a possible D gene (5 bases). Germline CDR1 reads SGHTA; CDR2 reads FQGNSA. The CDR3 extends over 16 amino acids. Trimming stripped 1 base from V and 2 bases from J, with 14 bases between. CDR3 sequence (DNA): TGTGCCAGCAGCTTAGGGGAGGGGTATGGGAACTATGGCTACACCTTC. It codes for CASSLGEGYGNYGYTF.

This clonotype was recorded at least ten times. V gene TRBV12-3 or TRBV12-4 combines with J gene TRBJ1-2; D perhaps matches TRBD1 (5 bases). The ends were cut back, 7 bases at V and 4 bases at J, with 13 bases in the middle. The CDR3 totals 13 residues. Here the CDR3 reads CASTGDKGYGYTF. The DNA of the CDR3 is TGTGCCAGCACGGGGGATAAAGGCTATGGCTACACCTTC.

The chain is built from TRBV3-1 and TRBJ2-1; either TRBD1 or TRBD2 may supply D (5 bases each). The CDR3 consists of 15 residues. V was trimmed by 0 bases and J by 5 bases, leaving 11 bases between them. CDR1 and CDR2 (germline): LGHDT, YNNKEL (reference sequence). Here the CDR3 DNA reads TGTGCCAGCAGCCAAGATCAGGGACGGGACAATGAGCAGTTCTTC. Amino acid sequence: CASSQDQGRDNEQFF.

This clonotype was counted between two and nine times. The chain links TRBV20-1 to TRBJ2-4, with TRBD2 matching 8 bases. The CDR3 is 16 amino acids. V shed 5 bases and J 3 bases; nucleotides not matched to a gene: 12. Germline V lookup: CDR1 DFQATT, CDR2 SNEGSKA (reference sequence). The CDR3 is CSAFRAGVQGKNIQYF. The CDR3, as DNA: TGCAGTGCTTTCCGAGCGGGAGTCCAAGGCAAAAACATTCAGTACTTC.

This clonotype has only a few counts. The chain links TRBV5-1 to TRBJ2-2, with D possibly being TRBD2 (6 bases). Per the germline V gene, CDR1 is SGHRS and CDR2 is YFSETQ. The CDR3 contains 16 residues. V lost 0 bases to trimming and J lost 5 bases, with 14 bases between them. CDR3 protein: CASSLEGPGGTGELFF. CDR3 nucleotide sequence: TGCGCCAGCAGCTTGGAAGGGCCAGGAGGGACCGGGGAGCTGTTTTTT.

The chain links TRBV14 to TRBJ2-1; weak D call: TRBD2 (5 bases). The CDR3 extends over 16 amino acids. V was trimmed by 1 base and J by 3 bases, leaving 13 bases between them. The germline CDR1 and CDR2 sequences are SGHDN and FVKESK. In DNA form, the CDR3 reads TGTGCCAGCAGCCAAGGAAGGGCTAGCTACTACAATGAGCAGTTCTTC. Translation: CASSQGRASYYNEQFF.

This clonotype occurred a few times. At one end, the junction sequence differs from germline, possibly due to a read error. The chain uses TRBV12-3 or TRBV12-4 and TRBJ2-1; D unresolved. The CDR3 extends over 13 amino acids. In DNA, the CDR3 is TGTGCCAGCACCCCCTTGTTCGGTACTTCAGTTCTCTTC. Translating gives CASTPLFGTSVLF.

There are many counts of this clonotype. The chain links TRBV5-4 to TRBJ2-1; 8 bases line up with TRBD2. The CDR3 contains 13 residues. V gave up 4 bases and J gave up 6 bases; unmatched junction bases: 3. Germline CDR1 is SGHNT and CDR2 is YYREEE (reference sequence). DNA of the CDR3: TGTGCCAGCAGCAGGACTAGCCCCAATGAGCAGTTCTTC. Translating gives CASSRTSPNEQFF.

In its sample, this clonotype was seen many times. V and J are TRBV4-1 and TRBJ1-2, with D perhaps matching TRBD1 (6 bases). CDR3 size: 15 residues. V was pared by 3 bases and J by 1 base, with 12 bases between. CDR1 is MGHRA and CDR2 is YSYEKL in the germline V gene. This CDR3 reads CASSQQGTFNYGYTF. The CDR3 DNA sequence: TGCGCCAGCAGCCAGCAGGGGACCTTTAACTATGGCTACACCTTC.

The V call is TRBV30, the J call TRBJ2-7, with TRBD2 as a possible D gene (5 bases). The germline V and J ends were trimmed by 3 bases and 6 bases, with 15 bases remaining between them. The germline gives CDR1 GTSNPN, CDR2 SVGIG (reference sequence). The CDR3 totals 13 residues. The CDR3 protein is CAWRSITSREQYF. CDR3 in DNA: TGTGCCTGGAGGTCGATTACTAGTCGCGAGCAGTACTTC.

This clonotype was seen a single time. V and J are TRBV30 and TRBJ2-3; 10 positions match TRBD2. The CDR3 consists of 14 residues. The germline V gene encodes CDR1 GTSNPN and CDR2 SVGIG (reference sequence). Germline trimming cut 8 bases from V and 4 bases from J; bases unmatched to any gene: 9. The CDR3: CAGFLAGDADTQYF. The CDR3 DNA follows: TGTGCCGGGTTCCTAGCGGGAGACGCAGATACGCAGTATTTT.

The chain couples TRBV7-9 to TRBJ2-5; TRBD2 matches at 16 bases. The trim removed 6 bases at V and 9 bases at J, leaving 7 bases unmatched. The germline V gene encodes CDR1 SEHNR and CDR2 FQNEAQ (reference sequence). This CDR3 contains 15 residues. CDR3 protein: CASRPGLAGGGPQYF. CDR3 DNA: TGTGCCAGCAGACCGGGACTAGCGGGAGGGGGACCCCAGTACTTC. Full variable domain (remainder filled in from reference TRBV7-9 and TRBJ2-5): DTGVSQNPRHKITKRGQNVTFRCDPISEHNRLYWYRQTLGQGPEFLTYFQNEAQLEKSRLLSDRFSAERPKGSFSTLEIQRTEQGDSAMYLCASRPGLAGGGPQYFGPGTRLLVL.